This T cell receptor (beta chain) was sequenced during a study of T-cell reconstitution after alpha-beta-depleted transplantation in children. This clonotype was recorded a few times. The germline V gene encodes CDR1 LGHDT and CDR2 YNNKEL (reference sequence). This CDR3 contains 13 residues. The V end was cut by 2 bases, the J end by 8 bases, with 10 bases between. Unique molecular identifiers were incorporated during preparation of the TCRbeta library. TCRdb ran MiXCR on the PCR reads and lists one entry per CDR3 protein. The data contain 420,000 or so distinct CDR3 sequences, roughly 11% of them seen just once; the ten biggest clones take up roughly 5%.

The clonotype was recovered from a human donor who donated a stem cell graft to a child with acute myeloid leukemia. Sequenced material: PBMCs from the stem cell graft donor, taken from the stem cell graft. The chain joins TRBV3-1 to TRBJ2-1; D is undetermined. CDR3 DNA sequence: TGTGCCAGCAGCCAATCGTTTTCGGATGAGCAGTTCTTC. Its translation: CASSQSFSDEQFF.